The sample holds many counts of the clone carrying this T cell receptor beta chain. The sample belongs to a study of T cell repertoires in cytomegalovirus infection. TCRdb independently ran MiXCR on the reads; one entry per CDR3 protein. The repertoire consists of under 150,000 distinct CDR3 sequences, with approximately 9.2% occurring once and the leading ten covering about a tenth. The CDR3 loop spans 13 amino acids. Germline V gene lookup returns CDR1 SNHLY and CDR2 FYNNEI. V lost 1 base and J lost 1, with 4 bases in between. Material for sequencing was PBMCs. The sequence came from a human donor in good health (CMV status not recorded). Some clones in this sample may be carry-over from other donors' samples. This rearrangement joins TRBV2 to TRBJ1-1; D unresolved. The CDR3: CASSEGRNTEAFF. For the CDR3, the DNA is TGTGCCAGCAGTGAAGGACGGAACACTGAAGCTTTCTTT.